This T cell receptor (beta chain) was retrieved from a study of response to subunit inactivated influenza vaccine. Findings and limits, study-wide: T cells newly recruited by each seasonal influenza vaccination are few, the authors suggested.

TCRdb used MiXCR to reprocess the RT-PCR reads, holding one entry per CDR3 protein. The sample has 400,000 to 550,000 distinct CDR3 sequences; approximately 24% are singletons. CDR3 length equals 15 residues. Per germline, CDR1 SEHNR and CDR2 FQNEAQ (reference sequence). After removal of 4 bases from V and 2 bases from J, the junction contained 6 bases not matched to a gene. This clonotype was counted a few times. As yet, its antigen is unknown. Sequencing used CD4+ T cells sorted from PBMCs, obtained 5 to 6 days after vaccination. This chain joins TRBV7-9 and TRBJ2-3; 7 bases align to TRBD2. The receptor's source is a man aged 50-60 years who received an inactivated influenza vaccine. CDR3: CASSSQRGVTDTQYF. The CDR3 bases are TGTGCCAGCAGCTCGCAGCGGGGTGTCACAGATACGCAGTATTTT.